The next 16 T cell receptor beta chains were all read from a single sample in a study of blood T cell repertoires in COVID-19. Here immunoSEQ multiplex PCR was the method, and the copy in TCRdb shows in-frame clones only, minus some. The sample has approximately 230,000 clones; roughly four fifths are singletons. The sample comprised peripheral blood. The receptors shown here come from a man older than 75 with acute or convalescent COVID-19.

The chain uses TRBV7-8 and TRBJ2-7; 9 bases line up with TRBD1. Losses at the gene ends were 0 bases for V and 9 bases for J; bases not matched to a gene: 6. Germline V gene data show CDR1 as SGHVS and CDR2 as FQNEAQ. This CDR3 is built from 14 residues. The CDR3 sequence is CASSLAGGQGLQYF. The CDR3 DNA reads as TGTGCCAGCAGCTTAGCGGGGGGACAGGGTCTGCAGTACTTC. Supplemented by reference TRBV7-8 and TRBJ2-7, the full variable domain reads GAGVSQSPRYKVAKRGQDVALRCDPISGHVSLFWYQQALGQGPEFLTYFQNEAQLDKSGLPSDRFFAERPEGSVSTLKIQRTQQEDSAVYLCASSLAGGQGLQYFGPGTRLTVT.

The rearrangement joins TRBV5-1 to TRBJ2-5; perhaps TRBD2 as D (6 bases). Trimming shortened V by 3 bases and J by 5 bases, and 14 bases separated the two germline ends. This CDR3 contains 14 residues. CDR1 and CDR2 from the germline V gene are SGHRS and YFSETQ. As DNA, the CDR3 is TGCGCCAGCAGCTCAGTAGCGGAGGGGGAGACCCAGTACTTC. The encoded protein is CASSSVAEGETQYF. Full variable domain (missing parts from reference TRBV5-1 and TRBJ2-5): KAGVTQTPRYLIKTRGQQVTLSCSPISGHRSVSWYQQTPGQGLQFLFEYFSETQRNKGNFPGRFSGRQFSNSRSEMNVSTLELGDSALYLCASSSVAEGETQYFGPGTRLLVL.

The CDR3 nucleotides are TGCGCCAGCAGCCTTTCCGGGACAATGAACACTGAAGCTTTCTTT. Translating gives CASSLSGTMNTEAFF. The chain carries TRBV5-1 and TRBJ1-1, with D maybe TRBD1 (6 bases). V gave up 4 bases and J gave up 0 bases, with 13 bases separating them. The germline gives CDR1 SGHRS, CDR2 YFSETQ. This CDR3 spans 15 amino acids. The full variable domain, its missing parts supplied by reference TRBV5-1 and TRBJ1-1, is KAGVTQTPRYLIKTRGQQVTLSCSPISGHRSVSWYQQTPGQGLQFLFEYFSETQRNKGNFPGRFSGRQFSNSRSEMNVSTLELGDSALYLCASSLSGTMNTEAFFGQGTRLTVV.

The chain employs TRBV3-1 (or the pseudogene TRBV3-2) and TRBJ1-5; 7 nucleotides match TRBD1. Germline V gene data show CDR1 as LGHDT and CDR2 as YNNKEL (reference sequence). The CDR3 is 15 residues long. V trimming: 1 base; J trimming: 4 bases; junction bases outside the gene matches: 4. The CDR3 region is CASSQGQGRNQPQHF. DNA of the CDR3: TGTGCCAGCAGCCAAGGACAGGGTCGAAATCAGCCCCAGCATTTT.

The chain combines TRBV4-1 with TRBJ2-2; 9 nucleotides line up with TRBD1. The CDR3 sequence is 19 residues long. J lost 4 bases, V lost 0 bases, and 12 bases had no gene match. CDR1 MGHRA and CDR2 YSYEKL come from the germline V gene. This chain's CDR3 is CASSQEKTGGLDGTGELFF. CDR3 nucleotides: TGCGCCAGCAGCCAAGAAAAAACAGGGGGCCTCGACGGCACCGGGGAGCTGTTTTTT.

The chain combines TRBV28 with TRBJ2-7, with D possibly matching TRBD1 (5 bases). This CDR3 spans 14 amino acids. Germline assignment: CDR1 MDHEN and CDR2 SYDVKM. V was pared by 3 bases and J by 3 bases, with 12 bases between. The CDR3 DNA reads as TGTGCCAGCAGTTTTGCAGGGAACGACTACGAGCAGTACTTC. This codes for CASSFAGNDYEQYF.

Only a few counts were recorded for this clone. The chain combines TRBV30 with TRBJ1-3; 12 nucleotides line up with TRBD1. This CDR3 comprises 17 residues. Germline CDR1 GTSNPN, CDR2 SVGIG (reference sequence). After removal of 1 base from V and 0 bases from J, the junction contained 4 bases not matched to a gene. The DNA for the CDR3 is TGTGCCTGGAGTGCGGGACAGGGGGCCATCTCTGGAAACACCATATATTTT. Translation gives CAWSAGQGAISGNTIYF.

V is TRBV28 and J is TRBJ2-3, with TRBD1 matching 8 bases. Trimming at V came to 7 bases and at J to 2 bases, leaving 11 bases not matched to a gene. The CDR3 length is 16 residues. Germline lookup yields CDR1 MDHEN and CDR2 SYDVKM. CDR3 bases: TGTGCCAGCACCTCCTGGGACAGGCTATTCACAGATACGCAGTATTTT. The encoded protein is CASTSWDRLFTDTQYF.

The J gene is TRBJ2-5, the V gene TRBV28; 13 nucleotides agree with TRBD2. CDR1 and CDR2 from the germline V gene are MDHEN and SYDVKM. V shed 2 bases and J 6 bases; nucleotides not matched to a gene: 3. The CDR3 covers 15 residues. The CDR3 DNA follows: TGTGCCAGCAGTTTAGGGACTAGCGGGACAAAGACCCAGTACTTC. Its protein is CASSLGTSGTKTQYF.

This clone was seen a handful of times. This chain links TRBV6-5 with TRBJ2-7; TRBD2 agrees at 12 bases. Unmatched junction bases numbered 5, after V lost 2 bases and J lost 3 bases. The germline V gene has CDR1 MNHEY and CDR2 SVGAGI. The length of the CDR3 is 16 residues. The CDR3 spells CASSYTGTSGFYEQYF. The CDR3 DNA sequence: TGTGCCAGCAGTTACACCGGGACTAGCGGGTTCTACGAGCAGTACTTC.

This clone has a single count. This sequence joins TRBV5-4 and TRBJ2-3; a weak D match, TRBD2 (5 bases). There are 12 residues in the CDR3. Trimming cost V 4 bases and J 9 bases, with 12 bases left between them. Germline V CDR1 and CDR2: SGHNT, YYREEE (reference sequence). The CDR3 loop is CASSLGLTTQYF. The CDR3 region has the DNA TGTGCCAGCAGCCTAGGACTCACAACGCAGTATTTT. The complete variable domain, with remaining parts taken from reference TRBV5-4 and TRBJ2-3, reads ETGVTQSPTHLIKTRGQQVTLRCSSQSGHNTVSWYQQALGQGPQFIFQYYREEENGRGNFPPRFSGLQFPNYSSELNVNALELDDSALYLCASSLGLTTQYFGPGTRLTVL.

V is TRBV19 and J is TRBJ2-1; 11 nucleotides line up with TRBD2. The J segment lost 5 bases and the V segment lost 7 bases, leaving 19 bases of the junction unmatched. Germline CDR1 and CDR2: LNHDA and SQIVND (reference sequence). This CDR3 is built from 19 residues. The CDR3 DNA reads as TGTGCCAGTACCGCTACAGGGGGCTTGACTAGCGGGACCAACAATGAGCAGTTCTTC. Translating gives CASTATGGLTSGTNNEQFF.

V gene TRBV7-9 combines with J gene TRBJ2-3; 7 nucleotides line up with TRBD2. The trim removed 4 bases at V and 4 bases at J, leaving 14 bases unmatched. The germline V gene encodes CDR1 SEHNR and CDR2 FQNEAQ (reference sequence). This CDR3 spans 17 amino acids. The CDR3 region is CASSSRLGGRGADTQYF. The CDR3 region has the DNA TGTGCCAGCAGCTCGCGCTTAGGTGGACGGGGGGCAGATACGCAGTATTTT.

The chain combines TRBV20-1 with TRBJ2-7, with D maybe TRBD1 (7 bases). Looked up from germline, CDR1 is DFQATT and CDR2 is SNEGSKA (reference sequence). The CDR3 is 12 amino acids. Deletions cut 4 bases from V and 9 bases from J, with 16 bases between. The CDR3 DNA sequence: TGCAGTGCTAATGACAGGGAGGTCGTGCAGTACTTC. Translation gives CSANDREVVQYF.

The chain recombines TRBV28 with TRBJ1-4, with 7 bases fitting TRBD1. CDR3 length: 15 residues. With V trimmed by 4 bases and J by 3 bases, 5 bases remained unmatched. Germline CDR1 reads MDHEN; CDR2 reads SYDVKM. The CDR3 nucleotides read TGTGCCAGCAGTTCTTCAGGGGGACCTAATGAAAAACTGTTTTTT. It is translated as CASSSSGGPNEKLFF.

The chain recombines TRBV12-3 or TRBV12-4 with TRBJ1-5, with no clear D. With 5 bases removed from V and 2 bases from J, the gap between germline ends came to 7 bases. The CDR3 sequence is 13 residues long. CDR3 in DNA: TGTGCCAGCAGTATCGTAGGCAATCAGCCCCAGCATTTT. As protein: CASSIVGNQPQHF.